This T cell receptor beta chain came from a study of T cell responses to AZD1222 COVID-19 vaccine. Study outcomes and limitations: Compared with day 0, the breadth and depth of the Spike-specific TCR repertoire rose significantly after two doses of AZD1222. Spike was spanned by vaccine-associated CD4 TCRs, with dominance at 160-218 and 743-854.

Produced via immunoSEQ multiplex PCR; TCRdb's table is partial and in-frame only. The table records about 150,000 clones, about 91% of them present only once. The CDR3 loop spans 13 amino acids. After removal of 3 bases from V and 7 bases from J, the junction contained 5 bases not matched to a gene. Germline V gene data show CDR1 as SGHTA and CDR2 as FQGTGA. A note on this clone: Its cognate antigen is unknown.

This clonotype was obtained from an adult in good health. J is TRBJ2-7 and V is TRBV7-3; 8 bases map to TRBD1. The sample was peripheral blood, taken on day 0 of AZD1222 vaccination. The CDR3, as DNA: TGTGCCAGCAGCTTCGACAGGGGAGCAGAGCAGTACTTC. Residues: CASSFDRGAEQYF.